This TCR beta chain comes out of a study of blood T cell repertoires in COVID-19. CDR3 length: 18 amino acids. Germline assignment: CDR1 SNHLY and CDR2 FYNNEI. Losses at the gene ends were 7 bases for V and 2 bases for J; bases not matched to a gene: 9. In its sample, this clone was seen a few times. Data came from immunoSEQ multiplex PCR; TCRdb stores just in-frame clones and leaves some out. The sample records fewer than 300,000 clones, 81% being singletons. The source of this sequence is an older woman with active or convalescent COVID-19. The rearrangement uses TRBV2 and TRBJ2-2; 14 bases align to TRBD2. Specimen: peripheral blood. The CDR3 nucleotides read TGTGCCAGCATTAAAACTGGGACTAGCGGGGGAAACACCGGGGAGCTGTTTTTT. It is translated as CASIKTGTSGGNTGELFF.